This TCR beta chain stems from a study of blood T cell repertoires in COVID-19. Overall study context: Some COVID-19 samples were acute and others convalescent; all came from the United States, Italy and Spain.

The CDR3 has 14 amino acids. J gave up 7 bases and V 0 bases, and 6 bases lay outside the gene matches. Germline V gene data show CDR1 as GTSNPN and CDR2 as SVGIG (reference sequence). Authors' data handling: Reference gene primer amplification gave nucleated cell count estimates. Assay used: immunoSEQ multiplex PCR; TCRdb lists only in-frame clones, some missing. V and J calls and clone size come straight from that table; D and trimming were deduced from the DNA. The data show approximately 220,000 clones, with 80% to 90% seen just once and roughly 7.6% held by the top ten. The TCR sequence derives from a woman aged 45-65 years with acute or convalescent COVID-19. The chain joins TRBV30 to TRBJ1-2; 9 bases are shared with TRBD1. The sequencing sample was made of peripheral blood. The CDR3, as DNA: TGTGCCTGGAGTGTAGACAGGGGGATTAGTGGCTACACCTTC. This translates into CAWSVDRGISGYTF. The full variable domain, its missing parts supplied by reference TRBV30 and TRBJ1-2, is SQTIHQWPATLVQPVGSPLSLECTVEGTSNPNLYWYRQAAGRGLQLLFYSVGIGQISSEVPQNLSASRPQDRQFILSSKKLLLSDSGFYLCAWSVDRGISGYTFGSGTRLTVV.